This TCR beta chain was profiled in a study of patients and donors after allogeneic stem cell transplantation. V was shortened by 6 bases and J by 0 bases, with 6 bases between the two germline ends. The CDR3 sequence is 13 residues long. Per germline, CDR1 MNHEY and CDR2 SVGAGI. Using its own MiXCR run on the RT-PCR reads, TCRdb lists one record per CDR3 protein. The sample comprises 150,000 to 200,000 distinct CDR3 sequences, 41% of which are singletons, and 33% rests with the top ten. The chain links TRBV6-5 to TRBJ2-4; D unresolved. The receptor was isolated from a human donor who was either an allogeneic HSCT recipient or a stem cell or donor lymphocyte infusion donor (not recorded which). It is not recorded whose cells these are; they may come from a transplant donor. Sequenced input: blood, either unsorted or a sorted T cell fraction (not recorded which). CDR3 in DNA: TGTGCCAGCAGCGTACTAGCCAAAAACATTCAGTACTTC. Amino acids: CASSVLAKNIQYF.